Listed here is a single TCR beta chain. TCRdb's table, derived via immunoSEQ multiplex PCR, lists solely in-frame clones and lacks some. The table shows 33,000 or so clones, with 89% occurring only once. Germline V gene sequence: CDR1 SGHTA, CDR2 FQGNSA. The length of the CDR3 is 13 residues. Trimming removed 0 bases from V and 6 bases from J, with 8 bases in between. This record comes from a study of T cell changes during pregnancy in multiple sclerosis. The sequence was collected from a female donor with multiple sclerosis, enrolled in a pregnancy study. Sequenced here: CD8+ T cells from peripheral blood mononuclear cells, sampled in the third trimester of pregnancy. This chain connects TRBV7-2 to TRBJ1-2; weak D call: TRBD1 (5 bases). Here the CDR3 reads CASSLAWGDGYTF. The CDR3 coding sequence is TGTGCCAGCAGCTTAGCGTGGGGGGATGGCTACACCTTC.